Below are 31 T cell receptor beta chains sequenced from a single sample in a study of blood T cell repertoires in COVID-19 (dated by TCRdb to 2020 to 2021). Receptor libraries were prepared by the immunoSEQ multiplex PCR assay. TCRdb took over this immuneACCESS table, retaining in-frame rearrangements with V and J assigned. Such tables are incomplete; in checked studies, under half of the missing clones stem from an unresolved V gene, and the remainder is unexplained. The sample profile shows 250,000 or so clones; roughly 80% of them were found once. 8.9% of the sample is in the top ten clones. The sequenced sample was peripheral blood. The receptors were sampled from a man at least 80 years old with acute or convalescent COVID-19.

This clone was seen just once. This rearrangement joins TRBV27 to TRBJ1-4; TRBD1 matches 11 bases. Germline V lookup: CDR1 MNHEY, CDR2 SMNVEV (reference sequence). CDR3 length: 15 residues. With V trimmed by 5 bases and J by 7 bases, 6 bases remained unmatched. CDR3 sequence (DNA): TGTGCCAGCAGTCGGACAGGGGGCCCGGGTGAAAAACTGTTTTTT. This sequence encodes CASSRTGGPGEKLFF. Drawing the rest from reference TRBV27 and TRBJ1-4, the complete variable domain is EAQVTQNPRYLITVTGKKLTVTCSQNMNHEYMSWYRQDPGLGLRQIYYSMNVEVTDKGDVPEGYKVSRKEKRNFPLILESPSPNQTSLYFCASSRTGGPGEKLFFGSGTQLSVL.

V and J are TRBV28 and TRBJ1-6, with 9 positions matching TRBD1. CDR1 MDHEN and CDR2 SYDVKM come from the germline V gene. The CDR3 has 14 amino acids. V was pared by 7 bases and J by 9 bases, with 7 bases of the junction left unmatched. The CDR3 is CASILRTGVSPLHF. The CDR3 coding sequence is TGTGCCAGCATCCTCCGGACAGGGGTTTCACCCCTCCACTTT.

The table lists this clone with a count of one. The rearrangement links TRBV24-1 to TRBJ2-6; possibly TRBD1 for D (6 bases). The ends were cut back, 3 bases at V and 0 bases at J, with 17 bases in the middle. Per germline, CDR1 KGHDR and CDR2 SFDVKD. This CDR3 is 19 amino acids long. The CDR3 DNA follows: TGTGCCACCAGTGATCCCGGACAGACCTTTGGCTCTGGGGCCAACGTCCTGACTTTC. Its translation is CATSDPGQTFGSGANVLTF.

The J gene is TRBJ2-7, the V gene TRBV7-2, with TRBD1 matching over 8 bases. The CDR3 is made up of 13 amino acids. The germline CDR1 and CDR2 sequences are SGHTA and FQGNSA. The V and J ends lost 10 bases and 0 bases, in that order; junction bases with no gene match: 5. The chain's CDR3 is CAIRQGSSYEQYF. The CDR3 DNA follows: TGTGCCATACGACAGGGGTCCTCCTACGAGCAGTACTTC.

The chain recombines TRBV19 with TRBJ2-7; TRBD2 is a possible D gene (6 bases). CDR1 is LNHDA and CDR2 is SQIVND in the germline V gene (reference sequence). V was pared by 1 base and J by 2 bases, with 15 bases between. This CDR3 spans 16 amino acids. Here the CDR3 reads CASSIAGTEETYEQYF. DNA of the CDR3: TGTGCCAGTAGTATAGCAGGGACTGAAGAGACCTACGAGCAGTACTTC.

The V gene is TRBV5-1, the J gene TRBJ2-3, with D possibly TRBD2 on 6 matching bases. V was pared by 2 bases and J by 1 base, with 14 bases between. CDR3 length: 16 amino acids. CDR1 and CDR2 (germline): SGHRS, YFSETQ. This CDR3 is CASSLGGGTRTDTQYF. CDR3 coding DNA: TGCGCCAGCAGCTTAGGAGGCGGGACCCGCACAGATACGCAGTATTTT. Variable domain in full (rest from reference TRBV5-1 and TRBJ2-3): KAGVTQTPRYLIKTRGQQVTLSCSPISGHRSVSWYQQTPGQGLQFLFEYFSETQRNKGNFPGRFSGRQFSNSRSEMNVSTLELGDSALYLCASSLGGGTRTDTQYFGPGTRLTVL.

The chain joins TRBV7-9 to TRBJ1-4, with D hard to call. The CDR3 totals 15 residues. Deletions cut 4 bases from V and 8 bases from J, with 17 bases between. CDR1 is SEHNR, CDR2 FQNEAQ, per germline (reference sequence). The CDR3, as DNA: TGTGCCAGCAGCTCTCTAGCCGGTCGCGGGGAAAAACTGTTTTTT. Encoded protein: CASSSLAGRGEKLFF.

The rearrangement uses TRBV24-1 and TRBJ2-3; 10 bases agree with TRBD2. V shed 1 base, J shed 6 bases, and the junction held 3 bases outside the gene matches. The CDR3 has 15 residues. The germline V gene has CDR1 KGHDR and CDR2 SFDVKD. The CDR3, as DNA: TGTGCCACCAGTGATTTAGCGGGAGGGCCGGATACGCAGTATTTT. This gives the protein CATSDLAGGPDTQYF.

The chain recombines TRBV24-1 with TRBJ1-5; D unclear. This CDR3 contains 19 residues. Trimming removed 3 bases at V and 0 bases at J, with 20 bases between. Germline V gene lookup returns CDR1 KGHDR and CDR2 SFDVKD. The CDR3 nucleotides read TGTGCCACCAGTGATATTCCCCCAGGTGCGGGAAATAGCAATCAGCCCCAGCATTTT. This codes for CATSDIPPGAGNSNQPQHF.

Here the CDR3 reads CASSQHVQGGWYNEQFF. CDR3 DNA sequence: TGTGCCAGCAGCCAGCACGTTCAGGGGGGCTGGTACAATGAGCAGTTCTTC. The chain recombines TRBV6-2 or TRBV6-3 with TRBJ2-1; possible D gene TRBD1, 7 bases. This CDR3 has 17 amino acids. Germline CDR1 reads MNHEY; CDR2 reads SVGEGT. The ends were cut back, 6 bases at V and 4 bases at J, with 22 bases in the middle.

The gene calls are TRBV5-1 and TRBJ2-3; maybe TRBD2 (6 bases). Per germline, CDR1 SGHRS and CDR2 YFSETQ. The V end was cut by 4 bases, the J end by 1 base, with 19 bases between. The CDR3 length is 17 residues. The CDR3 spells CASSGSLRGHGTDTQYF. The CDR3 DNA is TGCGCCAGCAGCGGCTCCCTGCGGGGCCACGGCACAGATACGCAGTATTTT.

The chain couples TRBV7-8 to TRBJ2-7, with TRBD1 matching 7 bases. The trim removed 5 bases at V and 2 bases at J, leaving 6 bases unmatched. The germline V gene encodes CDR1 SGHVS and CDR2 FQNEAQ. The CDR3 loop spans 14 amino acids. The CDR3 is CASSKLQGTYEQYF. The CDR3 DNA reads TGTGCCAGCAGCAAACTACAGGGGACCTACGAGCAGTACTTC.

The chain has TRBV24-1 and TRBJ1-5; 9 positions match TRBD1. Losses at the gene ends were 2 bases for V and 7 bases for J; bases not matched to a gene: 11. CDR1 KGHDR and CDR2 SFDVKD come from the germline V gene. The CDR3 is made up of 17 amino acids. The CDR3 DNA follows: TGTGCCACCAGTGATTCTGGGGCCGGGACAGGGAACCAGCCCCAGCATTTT. Translation gives CATSDSGAGTGNQPQHF.

J is TRBJ1-6 and V is TRBV2, with 10 bases lining up with TRBD1. This CDR3 is 15 amino acids long. CDR1 SNHLY and CDR2 FYNNEI come from the germline V gene. V lost 5 bases, J lost 7 bases, and 5 bases stayed unmatched. This chain's CDR3 is CASSTTGQGNSPLHF. The CDR3 DNA follows: TGTGCCAGCAGTACCACGGGACAGGGGAATTCACCCCTCCACTTT.

The genes are TRBV24-1 and TRBJ2-7; D remains unclear. The V gene's germline CDR1 is KGHDR and CDR2 SFDVKD. The CDR3 runs to 11 residues. Trimming removed 4 bases from V and 5 bases from J, with 5 bases in between. CDR3 protein: CATSEGDEQYF. CDR3 nucleotides: TGTGCCACCAGTGAGGGCGACGAGCAGTACTTC.

This chain connects TRBV2 to TRBJ2-7, with TRBD1 as a possible D gene (6 bases). Per the germline V gene, CDR1 is SNHLY and CDR2 is FYNNEI. There are 13 residues in the CDR3. With 7 bases removed from V and 5 bases from J, the gap between germline ends came to 15 bases. In nucleotides, the CDR3 is TGTGCCAGCAATGGTCAGGGGTTCCACGAGCAGTACTTC. Translation: CASNGQGFHEQYF.

The rearrangement joins TRBV3-1 (or the pseudogene TRBV3-2) to TRBJ2-7; no firm D call. This CDR3 is 11 amino acids long. Germline values: CDR1 LGHDT, CDR2 YNNKEL (reference sequence). Trimming stripped 4 bases from V and 7 bases from J, with 8 bases between. CDR3 sequence (DNA): TGTGCCAGCAGCCGCGCCAGGGAGCAGTACTTC. This encodes CASSRAREQYF.

This rearrangement joins TRBV13 to TRBJ2-1, with D tentatively TRBD1 (6 bases). In germline, CDR1 is PRHDT, CDR2 FYEKMQ (reference sequence). The CDR3 spans 14 residues. V was trimmed by 5 bases and J by 3 bases, leaving 11 bases between them. For the CDR3, the DNA is TGTGCCAGCAGCCCCATCAGGGGCTACAATGAGCAGTTCTTC. It codes for CASSPIRGYNEQFF. Complete variable domain (other parts from reference TRBV13 and TRBJ2-1): AAGVIQSPRHLIKEKRETATLKCYPIPRHDTVYWYQQGPGQDPQFLISFYEKMQSDKGSIPDRFSAQQFSDYHSELNMSSLELGDSALYFCASSPIRGYNEQFFGPGTRLTVL.

This clone was observed a handful of times. The V call is TRBV6-5, the J call TRBJ2-7; maybe TRBD1 (6 bases). Germline CDR1 reads MNHEY; CDR2 reads SVGAGI. V gave up 6 bases and J gave up 3 bases, with 12 bases separating them. There are 13 residues in the CDR3. The CDR3 coding sequence is TGTGCCAGCAGAAAACACAGGGACTACGAGCAGTACTTC. Amino acid sequence: CASRKHRDYEQYF.

This clone was detected once. This chain links TRBV4-1 with TRBJ2-2, with 10 bases aligning to TRBD1. This CDR3 comprises 17 residues. Per the germline V gene, CDR1 is MGHRA and CDR2 is YSYEKL. J was trimmed by 9 bases and V by 2 bases; bases with no gene match: 12. The CDR3 is CASSQSGTGAFFRELFF. The CDR3 nucleotides read TGCGCCAGCAGCCAATCCGGGACAGGGGCGTTTTTTAGGGAGCTGTTTTTT.

The V call is TRBV27, the J call TRBJ1-2, with 8 bases fitting TRBD1. The CDR3 sequence is 15 residues long. Per the germline V gene, CDR1 is MNHEY and CDR2 is SMNVEV (reference sequence). With 5 bases clipped from V and 4 bases from J, the junction kept 9 bases outside the gene matches. CDR3 residues: CASSRTGTGSYGYTF. CDR3 coding DNA: TGTGCCAGCAGTCGGACCGGGACAGGTAGCTATGGCTACACCTTC.

The V and J genes are TRBV27 and TRBJ2-3; D is uncertain. Germline-derived CDR1 and CDR2 are MNHEY and SMNVEV (reference sequence). This CDR3 is built from 12 residues. Trimming took off 6 bases at V and 0 bases at J, with 4 bases between the two ends. The CDR3: CASRRSTDTQYF. CDR3 coding DNA: TGTGCCAGCAGGCGTAGCACAGATACGCAGTATTTT.

The rearrangement links TRBV5-5 to TRBJ2-2; D unclear. The germline V gene has CDR1 SGHKS and CDR2 YYEKEE (reference sequence). V was shortened by 1 base and J by 6 bases, with 10 bases between the two germline ends. This CDR3 comprises 14 residues. The CDR3 nucleotides read TGTGCCAGCAGCTTGCGGCAGGTCCCCGGGGAGCTGTTTTTT. It is translated as CASSLRQVPGELFF.

The chain recombines TRBV20-1 with TRBJ2-7; D is perhaps TRBD1 (5 bases). The CDR3 is made up of 13 amino acids. Germline assignment: CDR1 DFQATT and CDR2 SNEGSKA (reference sequence). Trimming shortened V by 3 bases and J by 0 bases, and 9 bases separated the two germline ends. CDR3 coding DNA: TGCAGTGCTAGTTCGGACATCTCCTACGAGCAGTACTTC. Translated: CSASSDISYEQYF.

This clone was detected only a few times. The chain uses TRBV7-2 and TRBJ1-2, with 10 bases that match TRBD1. The length of the CDR3 is 16 residues. Unmatched junction bases numbered 12, after V lost 5 bases and J lost 6 bases. Germline lookup yields CDR1 SGHTA and CDR2 FQGNSA. The CDR3 region has the DNA TGTGCCAGCAGCAAACCTCCTGGACAGGGGGTTCATGGCTACACCTTC. Amino acids: CASSKPPGQGVHGYTF.

Comments on this clone: The junction departs from the called germline gene at one end, perhaps through a read error. The chain joins TRBV27 to TRBJ1-1; possibly TRBD1 for D (5 bases). The CDR3 is 14 residues long. Germline V gives CDR1 MNHEY, CDR2 SMNVEV (reference sequence). The CDR3 protein is CASSSSRVGTEAFF. The CDR3 DNA follows: TGTGCCAGCAGTTCTTCCAGGGTGGGAACTGAGGCTTTCTTT.

The gene calls are TRBV13 and TRBJ1-2; D perhaps matches TRBD1 (5 bases). The CDR3 has 14 residues. Trimming removed 3 bases at V and 4 bases at J, with 12 bases between. In germline, CDR1 is PRHDT, CDR2 FYEKMQ (reference sequence). The CDR3, as DNA: TGTGCCAGCAGCTTCGGGGGTTCGTCCTATGGCTACACCTTC. This encodes CASSFGGSSYGYTF.

The rearrangement joins TRBV6-6 to TRBJ1-2; tentative D call: TRBD1 (6 bases). Trimming took 7 bases from V and 8 from J, leaving 14 bases between them. The CDR3 has 12 amino acids. Germline lookup yields CDR1 MNHNY and CDR2 SVGAGI (reference sequence). The CDR3 bases are TGTGCCAGCACCGGATACAGGGAAGGCTACACCTTC. Its translation: CASTGYREGYTF.

V gene TRBV25-1 combines with J gene TRBJ1-2; 9 bases agree with TRBD1. The J segment lost 4 bases and the V segment lost 3 bases, leaving 12 bases of the junction unmatched. The CDR3 spans 17 residues. The germline gives CDR1 MGHDK, CDR2 SYGVNS. CDR3 sequence (DNA): TGTGCCAGCAGTGATAATACAGGGGGCGCAGGTAGCTATGGCTACACCTTC. Protein: CASSDNTGGAGSYGYTF.

The table lists this clone with a count of one. The V and J genes are TRBV3-1 (or the pseudogene TRBV3-2) and TRBJ2-7, with D possibly being TRBD2 (6 bases). CDR3 length equals 16 residues. Trimming left V 6 bases short and J 3 bases short, with 21 bases between. Germline CDR1 and CDR2: LGHDT and YNNKEL (reference sequence). The CDR3 sequence: CASRPGRGSPIYEQYF. The DNA for the CDR3 is TGTGCCAGCAGACCTGGGCGGGGAAGTCCCATCTACGAGCAGTACTTC.

This clone was counted a single time. The chain is built from TRBV18 and TRBJ1-1, with D unresolved. CDR1 is KGHSH and CDR2 is LQKENI in the germline V gene. CDR3 size: 15 residues. Trimming stripped 6 bases from V and 7 bases from J, with 21 bases between. Here the CDR3 DNA reads TGTGCCAGCTCCCCCACCTTAGGCGGTCGAAATGAAGCTTTCTTT. It yields the protein CASSPTLGGRNEAFF. Filled out from reference TRBV18 and TRBJ1-1, the complete variable domain reads NAGVMQNPRHLVRRRGQEARLRCSPMKGHSHVYWYRQLPEEGLKFMVYLQKENIIDESGMPKERFSAEFPKEGPSILRIQQVVRGDSAAYFCASSPTLGGRNEAFFGQGTRLTVV.